The 23 T cell receptor beta chains reported below all come from one sample, sequenced in a study of cytomegalovirus exposure and HLA in healthy donors. The PCR employed 60 Vbeta primers together with 13 Jbeta primers. Measured with immunoSEQ multiplex PCR; TCRdb has only the in-frame clones, and not every one. The table has approximately 140,000 clones, 70% to 80% seen once. Material: PBMCs. The receptors derive from a woman aged 45-60 years in good health and CMV-seronegative.

The chain joins TRBV6-1 to TRBJ2-1; tentatively, D is TRBD2 (6 bases). Deletions cut 3 bases from V and 9 bases from J, with 12 bases between. Per germline, CDR1 MNHNS and CDR2 SASEGT. CDR3 length equals 13 residues. CDR3 sequence: CASSDGRQSEQFF. The CDR3 nucleotides are TGTGCCAGCAGTGATGGGAGGCAGAGTGAGCAGTTCTTC.

V is TRBV25-1 and J is TRBJ2-5; TRBD1 matches 10 bases. The V gene end was trimmed by 9 bases and the J gene end by 2 bases; junction bases not matched to a gene: 3. This CDR3 is built from 13 residues. Germline CDR1 is MGHDK and CDR2 is SYGVNS. The CDR3, as DNA: TGTGCCAGTGGACAGGGGGGACAAGAGACCCAGTACTTC. Translating it yields CASGQGGQETQYF.

V and J are TRBV19 and TRBJ2-3, with D unresolved. The germline V and J ends were trimmed by 8 bases and 0 bases, with 12 bases remaining between them. CDR1 LNHDA and CDR2 SQIVND come from the germline V gene (reference sequence). The CDR3 length is 14 residues. The chain's CDR3 is CASSPGGSTDTQYF. The CDR3, as DNA: TGTGCCAGTTCGCCGGGTGGGAGCACAGATACGCAGTATTTT.

The chain joins TRBV7-3 to TRBJ2-6, with 8 bases that match TRBD1. After removal of 5 bases from V and 2 bases from J, the junction contained 5 bases not matched to a gene. Germline V gene lookup returns CDR1 SGHTA and CDR2 FQGTGA. CDR3 length: 16 residues. The CDR3 DNA sequence: TGTGCCAGCAGCACACCCAGGGGGCCTGGGGCCAACGTCCTGACTTTC. This gives the protein CASSTPRGPGANVLTF.

This clone was counted once. V and J are TRBV7-2 and TRBJ2-7; 9 bases fit TRBD1. J was trimmed by 7 bases and V by 5 bases; bases with no gene match: 12. The CDR3 runs to 15 residues. Germline CDR1 is SGHTA and CDR2 is FQGNSA. Here the CDR3 reads CASSMRQGGPREQYF. DNA for the CDR3: TGTGCCAGCAGCATGAGACAGGGGGGCCCCCGGGAGCAGTACTTC.

The gene calls are TRBV7-9 and TRBJ2-1; possible D gene TRBD1, 6 bases. Trimming cost V 4 bases and J 9 bases, with 10 bases left between them. This CDR3 is 12 amino acids long. Germline CDR1 SEHNR, CDR2 FQNEAQ (reference sequence). CDR3 loop: CASSSRGGEQFF. The CDR3 bases are TGTGCCAGCAGCTCCAGGGGTGGTGAGCAGTTCTTC.

The chain carries TRBV9 and TRBJ1-2; 12 nucleotides agree with TRBD1. Trimming at V came to 3 bases and at J to 2 bases, leaving 2 bases not matched to a gene. This CDR3 spans 15 amino acids. CDR1 and CDR2 from the germline V gene are SGDLS and YYNGEE. The CDR3 coding sequence is TGTGCCAGCAGCGATGGGACAGGGGGCAACTATGGCTACACCTTC. Protein product: CASSDGTGGNYGYTF.

This chain joins TRBV6-6 and TRBJ2-7, with TRBD1 identical over 10 bases. Germline loops: CDR1 MNHNY, CDR2 SVGAGI (reference sequence). This CDR3 spans 15 amino acids. The junction had 10 bases not matched to a gene; V was cut back by 5 bases and J by 6 bases. CDR3 loop: CASSTLTGGFGEQYF. In DNA form, the CDR3 reads TGTGCCAGCAGTACCTTGACAGGGGGCTTCGGCGAGCAGTACTTC.

This rearrangement joins TRBV2 to TRBJ2-7; unclear D gene. The V gene's germline CDR1 is SNHLY and CDR2 FYNNEI. This CDR3 contains 13 residues. V shed 2 bases and J shed 9 bases, with 14 bases lying between them. As DNA, the CDR3 is TGTGCCAGCAGTGAATTTAAAATAACTGGGCAGTACTTC. As protein: CASSEFKITGQYF. Together with reference TRBV2 and TRBJ2-7, the CDR3 gives the full variable domain: EPEVTQTPSHQVTQMGQEVILRCVPISNHLYFYWYRQILGQKVEFLVSFYNNEISEKSEIFDDQFSVERPDGSNFTLKIRSTKLEDSAMYFCASSEFKITGQYFGPGTRLTVT.

This clone occurred once. V gene TRBV5-1 combines with J gene TRBJ1-2; possible D gene TRBD1, 6 bases. The CDR3 length is 15 residues. Trimming pared 3 bases from V and 5 bases from J, leaving 17 bases between. Germline loops: CDR1 SGHRS, CDR2 YFSETQ. The CDR3 nucleotides read TGCGCCAGCAGCTCAGAAGGGGGTTTGGGGTATGGCTACACCTTC. It specifies CASSSEGGLGYGYTF.

This chain uses TRBV25-1 with TRBJ2-5; tentative D call: TRBD2 (6 bases). This CDR3 has 14 residues. The germline V and J ends were trimmed by 1 base and 5 bases, with 11 bases remaining between them. CDR1 and CDR2 (germline): MGHDK, SYGVNS. The chain's CDR3 is CASSEFSGVETQYF. CDR3 sequence (DNA): TGTGCCAGCAGTGAATTCTCGGGGGTTGAGACCCAGTACTTC. Full variable domain (rest looked up from reference TRBV25-1 and TRBJ2-5): EADIYQTPRYLVIGTGKKITLECSQTMGHDKMYWYQQDPGMELHLIHYSYGVNSTEKGDLSSESTVSRIRTEHFPLTLESARPSHTSQYLCASSEFSGVETQYFGPGTRLLVL.

Points on this clone: The limits of the CDR3 on the DNA are not certain, so only TCRdb's listed CDR3 is given. The chain couples TRBV1 to TRBJ2-2; TRBD2 is the table's D call and was not checked against the DNA. TRBV1 is described as a pseudogene. The CDR3 length is 20 residues, termini included. CDR3 protein: CTSRYQEVAGGSITGGELFF.

V usage is TRBV2 and J usage is TRBJ1-6, with D hard to call. The ends were cut back, 4 bases at V and 0 bases at J, with 16 bases in the middle. The CDR3 spans 18 residues. Germline V lookup: CDR1 SNHLY, CDR2 FYNNEI. CDR3 coding DNA: TGTGCCAGCAGTGTCCCCGGAGGCATAAGCTCCTATAATTCACCCCTCCACTTT. This gives the protein CASSVPGGISSYNSPLHF. The variable domain in full, with the rest retrieved from reference TRBV2 and TRBJ1-6, is EPEVTQTPSHQVTQMGQEVILRCVPISNHLYFYWYRQILGQKVEFLVSFYNNEISEKSEIFDDQFSVERPDGSNFTLKIRSTKLEDSAMYFCASSVPGGISSYNSPLHFGNGTRLTVT.

The gene calls are TRBV4-2 and TRBJ1-1; 8 nucleotides line up with TRBD1. The CDR3 has 15 amino acids. Germline CDR1 is LGHNA and CDR2 is YNFKEQ. J lost 5 bases, V lost 5 bases, and 10 bases had no gene match. The CDR3 is CASSNNYRGRTEAFF. The CDR3 nucleotides read TGTGCCAGCAGCAACAATTACAGGGGGAGGACTGAAGCTTTCTTT.

The chain recombines TRBV6-1 with TRBJ1-5; no firm D call. The CDR3 is made up of 15 amino acids. Germline V gene sequence: CDR1 MNHNS, CDR2 SASEGT. Between the trimmed V and J ends, which lost 6 bases and 0 bases, there was a span of 12 bases. The CDR3 loop is CASSATGYSNQPQHF. CDR3 sequence (DNA): TGTGCCAGCAGCGCCACGGGGTATAGCAATCAGCCCCAGCATTTT.

The chain carries TRBV5-1 and TRBJ2-1; D perhaps matches TRBD1 (5 bases). V was pared by 3 bases and J by 5 bases, with 12 bases between. Germline V gives CDR1 SGHRS, CDR2 YFSETQ. The CDR3 covers 14 residues. DNA of the CDR3: TGCGCCAGCAGCTCTCTACAGGACCACAATGAGCAGTTCTTC. Encoded protein: CASSSLQDHNEQFF.

The gene calls are TRBV5-1 and TRBJ2-5; 8 bases agree with TRBD1. The better agreement between TRBJ2-7 and the DNA end casts doubt on the J call. Germline CDR1 is SGHRS and CDR2 is YFSETQ. The CDR3 consists of 15 residues. The CDR3 reads CASSLGTGLYYEQYF. CDR3 DNA sequence: TGCGCCAGCAGCCTAGGGACAGGTCTGTACTACGAGCAGTACTTC.

This chain connects TRBV7-2 to TRBJ1-2, with TRBD1 identical over 7 bases. The germline V gene has CDR1 SGHTA and CDR2 FQGNSA. The CDR3 covers 14 residues. The V and J ends lost 5 bases and 4 bases, in that order; junction bases with no gene match: 7. The CDR3 DNA reads TGTGCCAGCAGCCCACGACAGGGATCCTATGGCTACACCTTC. It encodes CASSPRQGSYGYTF. The variable domain in full, with the rest retrieved from reference TRBV7-2 and TRBJ1-2, is GAGVSQSPSNKVTEKGKDVELRCDPISGHTALYWYRQSLGQGLEFLIYFQGNSAPDKSGLPSDRFSAERTGGSVSTLTIQRTQQEDSAVYLCASSPRQGSYGYTFGSGTRLTVV.

This sequence joins TRBV6-1 and TRBJ1-1; possibly TRBD1 for D (6 bases). Trimming took off 5 bases at V and 6 bases at J, with 16 bases between the two ends. The CDR3 covers 14 residues. Germline V CDR1 and CDR2: MNHNS, SASEGT. The CDR3 reads CASSPLQGVSEAFF. DNA for the CDR3: TGTGCCAGCAGTCCCCTACAGGGAGTTTCTGAAGCTTTCTTT.

This clone occurred once. The V call is TRBV30, the J call TRBJ1-6; no definite D call. The CDR3 runs 17 residues. The ends were cut back, 2 bases at V and 0 bases at J, with 14 bases in the middle. The germline CDR1 and CDR2 sequences are GTSNPN and SVGIG (reference sequence). CDR3 region: CAWSPPRSSSYNSPLHF. CDR3 in DNA: TGTGCCTGGAGTCCCCCCCGCTCGAGCTCCTATAATTCACCCCTCCACTTT.

The chain uses TRBV7-3 and TRBJ1-2, with 9 bases aligning to TRBD1. Germline CDR1 is SGHTA and CDR2 is FQGTGA. There are 13 residues in the CDR3. V shed 5 bases and J 6 bases; nucleotides not matched to a gene: 4. CDR3 coding DNA: TGTGCCAGCAGCCTCGGGACAGGGCATGGCTACACCTTC. Translating it yields CASSLGTGHGYTF.

This rearrangement joins TRBV6-5 to TRBJ2-7; TRBD1 agrees at 9 bases. Germline lookup yields CDR1 MNHEY and CDR2 SVGAGI. The CDR3 has 15 amino acids. After removal of 6 bases from V and 0 bases from J, the junction contained 6 bases not matched to a gene. DNA for the CDR3: TGTGCCAGCAGGACGGACAGGGGAAGCTCCTACGAGCAGTACTTC. This gives the protein CASRTDRGSSYEQYF.

The chain employs TRBV2 and TRBJ2-6; D gene uncertain. V lost 4 bases, J lost 0 bases, and 7 bases lay in between. The CDR3 covers 15 residues. Germline V gene lookup returns CDR1 SNHLY and CDR2 FYNNEI. CDR3 residues: CASSVFNSGANVLTF. The DNA of the CDR3 is TGTGCCAGCAGTGTTTTTAACTCTGGGGCCAACGTCCTGACTTTC.